This TCR beta chain comes out of a study of human thymus T cells. Clones were sequenced by immunoSEQ multiplex PCR, and TCRdb holds only the in-frame ones, with some missing. The table includes roughly 130,000 clones, 90% to 95% detected once. Thymic tissue was derived from resections collected during corrective heart surgery. From germline, CDR1 is SGHRS and CDR2 YFSETQ. This CDR3 comprises 13 residues. Trimming took 3 bases from V and 8 from J, leaving 14 bases between them. This sequence joins TRBV5-1 and TRBJ1-1, with D uncertain. The sample consisted of thymus tissue. The sequence came from a boy under two years old with a congenital heart defect but otherwise immunologically healthy. For the CDR3, the DNA is TGCGCCAGCAGCTCTTCGAGTTTCGAGGAAGCTTTCTTT. Translating gives CASSSSSFEEAFF.